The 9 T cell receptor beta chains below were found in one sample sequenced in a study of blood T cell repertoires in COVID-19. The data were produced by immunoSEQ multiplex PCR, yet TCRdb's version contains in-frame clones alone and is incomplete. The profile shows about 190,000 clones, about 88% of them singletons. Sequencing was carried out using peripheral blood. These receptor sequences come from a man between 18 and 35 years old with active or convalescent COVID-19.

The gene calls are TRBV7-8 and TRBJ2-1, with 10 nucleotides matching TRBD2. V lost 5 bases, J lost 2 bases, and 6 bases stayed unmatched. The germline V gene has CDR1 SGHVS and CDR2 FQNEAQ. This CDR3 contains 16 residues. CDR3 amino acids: CASSPRTSGAYNEQFF. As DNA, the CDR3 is TGTGCCAGCAGCCCAAGGACTAGCGGAGCCTACAATGAGCAGTTCTTC.

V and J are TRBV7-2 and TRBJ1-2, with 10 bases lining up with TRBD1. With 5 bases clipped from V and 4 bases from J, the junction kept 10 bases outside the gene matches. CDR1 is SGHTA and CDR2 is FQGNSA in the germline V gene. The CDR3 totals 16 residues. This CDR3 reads CASSSPGTGVIYGYTF. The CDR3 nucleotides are TGTGCCAGCAGCAGCCCCGGGACAGGGGTCATCTATGGCTACACCTTC.

Here the CDR3 DNA reads TGTGCCTGGAGTGTTGGACAGGGCAATCAGCCCCAGCATTTT. This sequence encodes CAWSVGQGNQPQHF. The chain employs TRBV30 and TRBJ1-5; 7 bases are a match to TRBD1. Germline-derived CDR1 and CDR2 are GTSNPN and SVGIG (reference sequence). The CDR3 runs 14 residues. After removal of 0 bases from V and 2 bases from J, the junction contained 1 base not matched to a gene.

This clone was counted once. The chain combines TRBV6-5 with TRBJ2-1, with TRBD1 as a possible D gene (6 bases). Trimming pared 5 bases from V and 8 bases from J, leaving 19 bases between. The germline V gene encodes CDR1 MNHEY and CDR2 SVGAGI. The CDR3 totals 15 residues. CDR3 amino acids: CASSPAIRQVDEQFF. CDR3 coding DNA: TGTGCCAGCAGTCCGGCGATAAGACAGGTCGATGAGCAGTTCTTC.

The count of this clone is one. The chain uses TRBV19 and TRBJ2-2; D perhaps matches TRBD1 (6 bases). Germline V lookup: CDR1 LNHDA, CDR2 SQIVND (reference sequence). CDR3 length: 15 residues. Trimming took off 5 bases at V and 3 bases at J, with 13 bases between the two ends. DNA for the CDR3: TGTGCCAGTAGTCGGCAGGGGTGGGACACCGGGGAGCTGTTTTTT. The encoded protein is CASSRQGWDTGELFF.

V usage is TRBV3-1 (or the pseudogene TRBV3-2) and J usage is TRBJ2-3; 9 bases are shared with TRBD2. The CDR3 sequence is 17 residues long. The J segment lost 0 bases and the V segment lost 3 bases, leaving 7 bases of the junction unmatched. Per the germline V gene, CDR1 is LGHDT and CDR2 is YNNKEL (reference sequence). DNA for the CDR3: TGTGCCAGCAGCCAGACCCTAGCGGGGATTAGCACAGATACGCAGTATTTT. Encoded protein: CASSQTLAGISTDTQYF.

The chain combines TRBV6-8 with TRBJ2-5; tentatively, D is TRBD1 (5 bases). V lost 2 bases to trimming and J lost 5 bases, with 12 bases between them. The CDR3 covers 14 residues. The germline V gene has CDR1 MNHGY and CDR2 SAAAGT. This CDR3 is CASSYVQGSETQYF. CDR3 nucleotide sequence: TGTGCCAGCAGTTACGTCCAGGGAAGCGAGACCCAGTACTTC.

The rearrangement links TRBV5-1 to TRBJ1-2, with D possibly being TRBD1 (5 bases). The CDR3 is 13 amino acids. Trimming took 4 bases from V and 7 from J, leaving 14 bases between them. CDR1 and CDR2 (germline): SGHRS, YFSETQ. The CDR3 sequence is CASSPNRGFGYTF. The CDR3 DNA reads TGCGCCAGCAGCCCCAATCGGGGGTTTGGCTACACCTTC.

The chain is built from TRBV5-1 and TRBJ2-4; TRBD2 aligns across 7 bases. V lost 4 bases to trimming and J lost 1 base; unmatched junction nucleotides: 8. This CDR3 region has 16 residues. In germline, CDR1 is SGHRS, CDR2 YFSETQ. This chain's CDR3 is CASSPTAGNAKNIQYF. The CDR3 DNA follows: TGCGCCAGCAGCCCAACAGCGGGAAATGCCAAAAACATTCAGTACTTC. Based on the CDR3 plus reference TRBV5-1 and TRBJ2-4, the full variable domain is KAGVTQTPRYLIKTRGQQVTLSCSPISGHRSVSWYQQTPGQGLQFLFEYFSETQRNKGNFPGRFSGRQFSNSRSEMNVSTLELGDSALYLCASSPTAGNAKNIQYFGAGTRLSVL.